The 27 T cell receptor beta chains below come from one sample, sequenced in a study of blood T cell repertoires in COVID-19. The data were produced by immunoSEQ multiplex PCR, yet TCRdb's version contains in-frame clones alone and is incomplete. In the table there are 40,000 to 50,000 clones, about 80% of which are singletons. The sequencing sample was made of peripheral blood. Receptors were obtained from an elderly woman with acute or convalescent COVID-19.

CDR3 coding DNA: TGCGCCAGCAGCCTGACAGGGGATTATTACAATGAGCAGTTCTTC. Translated: CASSLTGDYYNEQFF. This chain joins TRBV5-1 and TRBJ2-1, with TRBD1 matching over 8 bases. The length of the CDR3 is 15 residues. V shed 4 bases and J 4 bases; nucleotides not matched to a gene: 7. In germline, CDR1 is SGHRS, CDR2 YFSETQ.

V usage is TRBV3-1 (or the pseudogene TRBV3-2) and J usage is TRBJ2-1, with D possibly TRBD2 on 6 matching bases. The CDR3 totals 16 residues. CDR1 and CDR2 (germline): LGHDT, YNNKEL (reference sequence). V was cut by 1 base and J by 3 bases, with 13 bases left in between. CDR3 nucleotide sequence: TGTGCCAGCAGCCAAGCCCCAGCGGGTGTCTACAATGAGCAGTTCTTC. It is translated as CASSQAPAGVYNEQFF.

The chain has TRBV28 and TRBJ2-7; D may be TRBD1 (7 bases). The CDR3 has 16 residues. Germline V CDR1 and CDR2: MDHEN, SYDVKM. The V end was cut by 4 bases, the J end by 3 bases, with 19 bases between. Written as DNA, the CDR3 is TGTGCCAGCAGTTCCTACCGGAGGGGGCGGGTCTACGAGCAGTACTTC. It encodes CASSSYRRGRVYEQYF.

The J gene is TRBJ2-5, the V gene TRBV7-9; D ambiguous. CDR1 is SEHNR, CDR2 FQNEAQ, per germline (reference sequence). This CDR3 has 13 amino acids. V lost 5 bases, J lost 1 base, and 8 bases lay in between. The CDR3 sequence is CASSPYSQETQYF. DNA of the CDR3: TGTGCCAGCAGCCCTTACAGCCAAGAGACCCAGTACTTC. The variable domain in full, completed from reference TRBV7-9 and TRBJ2-5, reads DTGVSQNPRHKITKRGQNVTFRCDPISEHNRLYWYRQTLGQGPEFLTYFQNEAQLEKSRLLSDRFSAERPKGSFSTLEIQRTEQGDSAMYLCASSPYSQETQYFGPGTRLLVL.

This clone was detected only once. The chain recombines TRBV25-1 with TRBJ2-4, with D tentatively TRBD1 (6 bases). Trimming pared 4 bases from V and 1 base from J, leaving 14 bases between. The CDR3 runs to 16 residues. CDR1 and CDR2 (germline): MGHDK, SYGVNS. The CDR3 DNA is TGTGCCAGCAGTGCCACAGGGACGGGGGCCAAAAACATTCAGTACTTC. It encodes CASSATGTGAKNIQYF.

The chain has TRBV27 and TRBJ1-1; 7 positions agree with TRBD1. This CDR3 has 15 amino acids. Germline V gene sequence: CDR1 MNHEY, CDR2 SMNVEV (reference sequence). The V gene end was trimmed by 5 bases and the J gene end by 4 bases; junction bases not matched to a gene: 10. The CDR3 loop reads CASSTQTGIVTEAFF. CDR3 coding DNA: TGTGCCAGCAGTACACAGACAGGGATAGTCACTGAAGCTTTCTTT.

This clone was recorded once. The chain is built from TRBV11-2 and TRBJ1-3; the D gene is possibly TRBD1 (6 bases). The V end lost 0 bases, the J end lost 4 bases, and 13 bases lay between the germline ends. The CDR3 contains 16 residues. CDR1 and CDR2 (germline): SGHAT, FQNNGV. CDR3 coding DNA: TGTGCCAGCAGCTTAGATATGGGGGCGCGAGGAAACACCATATATTTT. Translated: CASSLDMGARGNTIYF.

The rearrangement links TRBV9 to TRBJ2-5; TRBD1 matches at 8 bases. This CDR3 contains 13 residues. The germline V gene has CDR1 SGDLS and CDR2 YYNGEE. The V segment lost 2 bases and the J segment 5 bases; nucleotides outside the gene matches: 2. In DNA, the CDR3 is TGTGCCAGCAGCGTGACAGGGGCCGAGACCCAGTACTTC. Its translation: CASSVTGAETQYF.

The gene calls are TRBV6-5 and TRBJ1-6; 10 bases fit TRBD1. Germline V lookup: CDR1 MNHEY, CDR2 SVGAGI. The CDR3 loop spans 14 amino acids. V trimming: 7 bases; J trimming: 7 bases; junction bases outside the gene matches: 4. CDR3 amino acids: CASTGGQGNSPLHF. The DNA for the CDR3 is TGTGCCAGCACAGGGGGACAGGGGAATTCACCCCTCCACTTT.

The chain joins TRBV12-3 or TRBV12-4 to TRBJ1-5, with D unresolved. This CDR3 contains 13 residues. Trimming stripped 3 bases from V and 1 base from J, with 4 bases between. CDR3 DNA sequence: TGTGCCAGCAGTTTCGAGAGCAATCAGCCCCAGCATTTT. It codes for CASSFESNQPQHF.

This clone was observed a single time. CDR3 sequence (DNA): TGTGCCACCTCCCGCCCTAGGGGACAGGTGAACACTGAAGCTTTCTTT. As protein: CATSRPRGQVNTEAFF. The chain couples TRBV19 to TRBJ1-1; 8 nucleotides line up with TRBD1. In germline, CDR1 is LNHDA, CDR2 SQIVND (reference sequence). The CDR3 totals 16 residues. V was clipped by 10 bases and J by 0 bases; unmatched bases: 13.

This chain uses TRBV19 with TRBJ1-6, with TRBD1 as a possible D gene (6 bases). V lost 4 bases and J 10 bases, leaving 14 bases between the germline ends. The germline gives CDR1 LNHDA, CDR2 SQIVND (reference sequence). The CDR3 has 14 residues. Written as DNA, the CDR3 is TGTGCCAGTAGTACGGACAGTCGGGACTCACCCCTCCACTTT. Its translation: CASSTDSRDSPLHF.

The chain employs TRBV27 and TRBJ2-7, with 12 bases lining up with TRBD1. With V trimmed by 8 bases and J by 7 bases, 9 bases remained unmatched. The CDR3 is 14 amino acids. The V gene's germline CDR1 is MNHEY and CDR2 SMNVEV (reference sequence). The CDR3 coding sequence is TGTGCCAGCCGGGGGACAGGGGGCGCATGGGAGCAGTACTTC. This gives the protein CASRGTGGAWEQYF.

V usage is TRBV6-5 and J usage is TRBJ1-5; 11 positions agree with TRBD1. CDR3 length equals 16 residues. V shed 4 bases and J 4 bases; nucleotides not matched to a gene: 6. Germline CDR1 and CDR2: MNHEY and SVGAGI. The DNA of the CDR3 is TGTGCCAGCAGTTCCCACGGACAGGGGGCGAATCAGCCCCAGCATTTT. Translated: CASSSHGQGANQPQHF.

The rearrangement links TRBV21-1 to TRBJ2-1; the table's D call of TRBD2 was not tested on the DNA. TRBV21-1 has pseudogene status. This CDR3 contains 17 residues. The CDR3 loop reads CASSNESGGLARKEQFF. CDR3 DNA: TGTGCCAGCAGCAATGAAAGTGGCGGACTAGCCAGAAAGGAGCAGTTCTTC.

J is TRBJ2-3 and V is TRBV19; D perhaps matches TRBD1 (6 bases). This CDR3 region has 14 residues. Per the germline V gene, CDR1 is LNHDA and CDR2 is SQIVND (reference sequence). The V end lost 6 bases, the J end lost 0 bases, and 10 bases lay between the germline ends. The CDR3 region is CASRGQLSTDTQYF. DNA of the CDR3: TGTGCCAGTAGAGGACAGCTGAGCACAGATACGCAGTATTTT.

The chain has TRBV15 and TRBJ1-1; no definite D call. The CDR3 is made up of 14 amino acids. In germline, CDR1 is LNHNV, CDR2 YYDKDF (reference sequence). The ends were cut back, 0 bases at V and 0 bases at J, with 5 bases in the middle. The chain's CDR3 is CATSRDRMNTEAFF. The CDR3 nucleotides read TGTGCCACCAGCAGAGATCGTATGAACACTGAAGCTTTCTTT.

This chain connects TRBV5-1 to TRBJ2-5; 11 nucleotides align to TRBD2. The germline gives CDR1 SGHRS, CDR2 YFSETQ. V lost 4 bases and J lost 7; bases outside the gene matches: 9. The CDR3 sequence is 15 residues long. The CDR3 coding sequence is TGCGCCAGCAGCCCGGGACTAGCGGCGATGGGGACCCAGTACTTC. Translation gives CASSPGLAAMGTQYF. The entire variable domain, with the rest obtained from reference TRBV5-1 and TRBJ2-5, is as follows: KAGVTQTPRYLIKTRGQQVTLSCSPISGHRSVSWYQQTPGQGLQFLFEYFSETQRNKGNFPGRFSGRQFSNSRSEMNVSTLELGDSALYLCASSPGLAAMGTQYFGPGTRLLVL.

This chain uses TRBV3-1 (or the pseudogene TRBV3-2) with TRBJ1-2; 8 positions match TRBD1. Germline values: CDR1 LGHDT, CDR2 YNNKEL (reference sequence). The V gene end was trimmed by 6 bases and the J gene end by 4 bases; junction bases not matched to a gene: 10. The CDR3 has 15 residues. CDR3 amino acids: CASRGAGGERYGYTF. CDR3 bases: TGTGCCAGCAGGGGGGCAGGGGGCGAACGCTATGGCTACACCTTC.

The chain employs TRBV19 and TRBJ1-3, with D tentatively TRBD1 (5 bases). Per the germline V gene, CDR1 is LNHDA and CDR2 is SQIVND (reference sequence). There are 15 residues in the CDR3. The V end lost 0 bases, the J end lost 2 bases, and 8 bases lay between the germline ends. The CDR3 DNA follows: TGTGCCAGTAGTATAGAGGGGCTAGCTGGAAACACCATATATTTT. It codes for CASSIEGLAGNTIYF.

This chain uses TRBV6-1 with TRBJ1-2, with D tentatively TRBD1 (6 bases). The germline CDR1 and CDR2 sequences are MNHNS and SASEGT. V was trimmed by 1 base and J by 7 bases, leaving 16 bases between them. The CDR3 is 15 amino acids. DNA of the CDR3: TGTGCCAGCAGTGAAGACCTAAGGACAGATCGTGGCTACACCTTC. Translation gives CASSEDLRTDRGYTF.

This chain's CDR3 is CASSAYDKENSPLHF. CDR3 in DNA: TGCGCCAGCAGCGCTTACGACAAGGAAAATTCACCCCTCCACTTT. The chain couples TRBV5-1 to TRBJ1-6; D not certain. V was trimmed by 4 bases and J by 7 bases, leaving 15 bases between them. CDR3 length equals 15 residues. The V gene's germline CDR1 is SGHRS and CDR2 YFSETQ. The variable domain in full, with the rest retrieved from reference TRBV5-1 and TRBJ1-6, is KAGVTQTPRYLIKTRGQQVTLSCSPISGHRSVSWYQQTPGQGLQFLFEYFSETQRNKGNFPGRFSGRQFSNSRSEMNVSTLELGDSALYLCASSAYDKENSPLHFGNGTRLTVT.

The rearrangement joins TRBV4-3 to TRBJ1-2; 8 nucleotides line up with TRBD1. Germline lookup yields CDR1 LGHNA and CDR2 YSLEER. V lost 4 bases and J lost 4; bases outside the gene matches: 8. The CDR3 is made up of 15 amino acids. The CDR3 here is CASSPTGTGGYGYTF. CDR3 bases: TGCGCCAGCAGCCCGACAGGGACAGGCGGCTATGGCTACACCTTC.

This chain uses TRBV7-9 with TRBJ1-2, with 7 nucleotides matching TRBD1. Trimming at V came to 2 bases and at J to 4 bases, leaving 7 bases not matched to a gene. Germline loops: CDR1 SEHNR, CDR2 FQNEAQ (reference sequence). The CDR3 consists of 15 residues. The CDR3 sequence is CASSLTRDRSYGYTF. CDR3 nucleotide sequence: TGTGCCAGCAGCTTAACGAGGGACAGAAGCTATGGCTACACCTTC.

CDR3 protein: CASSFSTGRNSPLHF. The CDR3 bases are TGTGCCAGCAGCTTTTCGACAGGGAGGAATTCACCCCTCCACTTT. The chain couples TRBV7-2 to TRBJ1-6; 7 bases match TRBD1. CDR3 length: 15 residues. V was clipped by 3 bases and J by 7 bases; unmatched bases: 6. The germline V gene has CDR1 SGHTA and CDR2 FQGNSA. The whole variable domain, filled in from reference TRBV7-2 and TRBJ1-6, reads GAGVSQSPSNKVTEKGKDVELRCDPISGHTALYWYRQSLGQGLEFLIYFQGNSAPDKSGLPSDRFSAERTGGSVSTLTIQRTQQEDSAVYLCASSFSTGRNSPLHFGNGTRLTVT.

In its sample, this clone was seen a few times. The J gene is TRBJ1-4, the V gene TRBV5-4; D not certain. V shed 1 base and J shed 6 bases, with 16 bases lying between them. This CDR3 is 16 amino acids long. Germline V gene sequence: CDR1 SGHNT, CDR2 YYREEE (reference sequence). The CDR3 region is CASSLNRGTSYEKLFF. The CDR3 DNA reads as TGTGCCAGCAGCTTGAATCGAGGCACGTCCTATGAAAAACTGTTTTTT.

The chain recombines TRBV20-1 with TRBJ1-2; D gene unclear. Germline assignment: CDR1 DFQATT and CDR2 SNEGSKA (reference sequence). V shed 6 bases and J shed 8 bases, with 13 bases lying between them. This CDR3 contains 11 residues. CDR3 nucleotides: TGCAGTGCCCCTCGACCGGGGGGCTACACCTTC. Amino acids: CSAPRPGGYTF.